A selection of T cell receptor beta chains follows, all from one sample in a study of T cell repertoires in cytomegalovirus infection. Which antigens these TCRs recognize remains unknown. TCRdb reanalysed the reads using MiXCR and keeps one entry per CDR3 protein. This sample carries under 130,000 distinct CDR3 sequences, around 40% of them seen once, and the ten largest clones take around 74%. The starting material was CD8+ T cells from cultured PBMCs, obtained from culture after CMV antigen stimulation. The receptors were gathered from a human donor in good health (CMV status not recorded). Some clones in this sample may be carry-over from other donors' samples. Both conserved end residues are part of each CDR3. The D gene is left open where the match is weak. The size field is filled for only some rows; it gives once, few, many or a size class.

TRBV4-2,TRBJ2-7,NA,few,CASSQEMGGTYEQYF,TGTGCCAGCAGCCAAGAAATGGGCGGCACCTACGAGCAGTACTTC
TRBV12-3/TRBV12-4,TRBJ2-2,TRBD1,NA,CASRGPGQGASGELFF,TGTGCCAGCAGGGGACCGGGACAGGGGGCGTCCGGGGAGCTGTTTTTT
TRBV7-8,TRBJ2-3,NA,NA,CASTAGRTDTQYF,TGTGCCAGCACGGCGGGTCGCACAGATACGCAGTATTTT
TRBV7-2,TRBJ1-2,NA,medium-sized,CASSLEGRTGYTF,TGTGCCAGCAGCTTAGAAGGGCGAACTGGCTACACCTTC
TRBV6-1,TRBJ2-1,NA,NA,CASSVRDFYNEQFF,TGTGCCAGCAGTGTTCGGGACTTCTACAATGAGCAGTTCTTC
TRBV28,TRBJ2-1,NA,NA,CASSFLTDESDEQFF,TGTGCCAGCAGTTTCTTGACAGACGAATCGGATGAGCAGTTCTTC
TRBV6-5,TRBJ2-7,NA,NA,CASSPPGYGYEQYF,TGTGCCAGCAGTCCCCCGGGGTATGGCTACGAGCAGTACTTC
TRBV7-6,TRBJ1-1,NA,NA,CASSPPPPGKGDTEAFF,TGTGCCAGCAGCCCCCCCCCCCCGGGAAAAGGGGACACTGAAGCTTTCTTT
TRBV20-1,TRBJ1-1,NA,few,CSARDRTANTEAFF,TGCAGTGCTAGAGATCGGACAGCAAACACTGAAGCTTTCTTT
TRBV7-2,TRBJ2-1,NA,NA,CASSLAAFRVGNEQFF,TGTGCCAGCAGCTTAGCGGCTTTCAGGGTTGGCAATGAGCAGTTCTTC
TRBV12-3/TRBV12-4,TRBJ2-3,NA,few,CASSPTGLLDTQYF,TGTGCCAGCAGCCCCACAGGACTACTTGATACGCAGTATTTT
TRBV19,TRBJ1-1,NA,NA,CASSPTAAMNTEAFF,TGTGCCAGTAGTCCGACGGCAGCGATGAACACTGAAGCTTTCTTT
TRBV27,TRBJ2-2,NA,NA,CASSSWERTNTGELFF,TGTGCCAGCAGTTCCTGGGAAAGGACGAACACCGGGGAGCTGTTTTTT
TRBV28,TRBJ1-1,NA,NA,CASSLDLLADTEAFF,TGTGCCAGCAGTCTTGACCTTTTAGCGGACACTGAAGCTTTCTTT
TRBV4-1,TRBJ2-7,TRBD1,NA,CASSQGGTGVSYEQYF,TGCGCCAGCAGCCAAGGTGGGACAGGAGTCTCCTACGAGCAGTACTTC
TRBV9,TRBJ1-2,NA,many,CASSHGGRGANYGYTF,TGTGCCAGCAGCCACGGGGGCAGGGGAGCTAACTATGGCTACACCTTC
TRBV13,TRBJ2-2,TRBD2,many,CASSSQRTSLGELFF,TGTGCCAGCAGCTCTCAGCGGACTAGCCTCGGGGAGCTGTTTTTT
TRBV28,TRBJ2-1,NA,NA,CASSPLSLFSYNEQFF,TGTGCCAGCAGTCCCCTATCCCTATTCTCCTACAATGAGCAGTTCTTC
TRBV6-6,TRBJ1-5,NA,few,CASSFLRRQAYSNQPQHF,TGTGCCAGCAGTTTCCTCCGGAGACAGGCGTATAGCAATCAGCCCCAGCATTTT
TRBV7-6,TRBJ2-6,NA,once,CASSLLGGSGANVLTF,TGTGCCAGCAGCTTACTCGGGGGCAGTGGGGCCAACGTCCTGACTTTC
TRBV28,TRBJ2-2,TRBD1,NA,CASSLWTGARTGELFF,TGTGCCAGCAGTTTATGGACAGGGGCCCGCACCGGGGAGCTGTTTTTT
TRBV11-3,TRBJ2-1,TRBD2,few,CASSQLAGAPWEQFF,TGTGCCAGCAGCCAACTAGCGGGGGCTCCATGGGAGCAGTTCTTC